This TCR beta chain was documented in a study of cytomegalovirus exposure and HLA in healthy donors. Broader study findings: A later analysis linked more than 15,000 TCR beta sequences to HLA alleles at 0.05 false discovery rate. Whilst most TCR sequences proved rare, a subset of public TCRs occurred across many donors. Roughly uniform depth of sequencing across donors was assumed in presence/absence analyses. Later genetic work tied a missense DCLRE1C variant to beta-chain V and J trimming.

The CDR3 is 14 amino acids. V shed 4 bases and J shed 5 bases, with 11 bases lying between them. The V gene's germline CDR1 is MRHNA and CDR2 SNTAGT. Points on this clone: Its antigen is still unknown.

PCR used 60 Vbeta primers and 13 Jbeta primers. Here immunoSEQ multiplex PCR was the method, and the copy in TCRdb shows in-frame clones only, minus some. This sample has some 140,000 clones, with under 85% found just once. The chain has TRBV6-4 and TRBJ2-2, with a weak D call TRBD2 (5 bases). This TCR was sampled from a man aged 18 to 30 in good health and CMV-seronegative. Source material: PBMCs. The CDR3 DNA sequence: TGTGCCAGCAGTGGGCGAGGGTCTACCGGGGAGCTGTTTTTT. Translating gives CASSGRGSTGELFF.